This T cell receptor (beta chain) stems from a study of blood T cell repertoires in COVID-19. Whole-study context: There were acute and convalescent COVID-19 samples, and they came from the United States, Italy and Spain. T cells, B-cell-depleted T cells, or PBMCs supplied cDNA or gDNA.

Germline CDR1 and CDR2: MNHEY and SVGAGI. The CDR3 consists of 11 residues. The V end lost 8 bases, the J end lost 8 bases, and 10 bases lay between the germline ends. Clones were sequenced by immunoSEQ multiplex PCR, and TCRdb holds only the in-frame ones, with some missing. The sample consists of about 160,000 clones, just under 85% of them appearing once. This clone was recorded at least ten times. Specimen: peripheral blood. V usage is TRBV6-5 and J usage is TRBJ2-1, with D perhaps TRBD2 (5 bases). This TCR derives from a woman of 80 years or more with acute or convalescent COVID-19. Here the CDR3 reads CASGTRDEQFF. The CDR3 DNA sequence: TGTGCCAGCGGAACTAGGGATGAGCAGTTCTTC.